These 2 T cell receptor beta chains share one sample of origin, sequenced in a study of memory CD4+ T cells and cytomegalovirus serostatus. Produced via immunoSEQ multiplex PCR; TCRdb's table is partial and in-frame only. The sample has around 33,000 clones, roughly 80% seen once. Single viable CD3+CD4+CD8-CD45RO+ cells were sorted as the memory CD4+ T cells. Sequenced material: memory CD4+ T cells from blood. The receptors derive from an adult in good health and CMV-seronegative. Some clones in this sample may be carry-over from other donors' samples.

This rearrangement joins TRBV5-5 to TRBJ1-2; the match to TRBD1 covers 9 bases. The V and J ends lost 0 bases and 7 bases, in that order; junction bases with no gene match: 4. Germline loops: CDR1 SGHKS, CDR2 YYEKEE (reference sequence). The CDR3 length is 14 residues. Here the CDR3 reads CASSLAQGAGGYTF. The CDR3 region has the DNA TGTGCCAGCAGCTTGGCACAGGGGGCAGGTGGCTACACCTTC.

V and J are TRBV12-5 and TRBJ1-1; the D gene is possibly TRBD1 (5 bases). Trimming removed 3 bases from V and 4 bases from J, with 18 bases in between. CDR3 size: 16 residues. Germline V lookup: CDR1 LGHNT, CDR2 FRNRAP. The CDR3 region has the DNA TGTGCTAGTGGTTTTAGTAGGGACTTAGTTTCCACTGAAGCTTTCTTT. Its translation is CASGFSRDLVSTEAFF.